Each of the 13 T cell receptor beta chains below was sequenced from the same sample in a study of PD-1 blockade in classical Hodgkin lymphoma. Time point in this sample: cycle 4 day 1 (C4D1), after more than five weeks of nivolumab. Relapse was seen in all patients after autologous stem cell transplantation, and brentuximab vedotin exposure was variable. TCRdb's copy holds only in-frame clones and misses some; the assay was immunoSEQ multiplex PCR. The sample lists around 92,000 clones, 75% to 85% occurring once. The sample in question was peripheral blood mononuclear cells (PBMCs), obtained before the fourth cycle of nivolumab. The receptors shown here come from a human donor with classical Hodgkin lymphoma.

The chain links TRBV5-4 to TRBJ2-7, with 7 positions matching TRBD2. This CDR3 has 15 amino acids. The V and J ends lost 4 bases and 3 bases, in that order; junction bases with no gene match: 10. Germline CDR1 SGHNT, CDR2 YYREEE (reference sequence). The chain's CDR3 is CASSAYERDLYEQYF. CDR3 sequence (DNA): TGTGCCAGCAGCGCGTATGAGCGGGACCTCTACGAGCAGTACTTC.

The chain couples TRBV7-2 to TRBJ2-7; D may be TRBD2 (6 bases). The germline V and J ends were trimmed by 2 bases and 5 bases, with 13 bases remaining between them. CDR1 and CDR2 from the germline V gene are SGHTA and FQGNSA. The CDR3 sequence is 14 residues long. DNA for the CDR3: TGTGCCAGCAGCTTAAGGAAGGGCGGGAACGAGCAGTACTTC. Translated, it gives CASSLRKGGNEQYF.

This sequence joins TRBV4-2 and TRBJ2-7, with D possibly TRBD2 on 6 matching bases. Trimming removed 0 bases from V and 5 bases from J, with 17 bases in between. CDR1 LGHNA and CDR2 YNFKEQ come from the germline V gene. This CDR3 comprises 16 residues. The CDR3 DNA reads TGTGCCAGCAGCCAAGACCCCGGGAGACCCACCCACGAGCAGTACTTC. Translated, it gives CASSQDPGRPTHEQYF.

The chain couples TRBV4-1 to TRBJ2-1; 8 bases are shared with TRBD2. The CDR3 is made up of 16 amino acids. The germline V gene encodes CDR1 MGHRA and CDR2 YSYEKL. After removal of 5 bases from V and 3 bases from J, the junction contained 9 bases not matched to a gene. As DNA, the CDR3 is TGCGCCAGCAGCGCCCAAGCGGGAGTGAACTACAATGAGCAGTTCTTC. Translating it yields CASSAQAGVNYNEQFF.

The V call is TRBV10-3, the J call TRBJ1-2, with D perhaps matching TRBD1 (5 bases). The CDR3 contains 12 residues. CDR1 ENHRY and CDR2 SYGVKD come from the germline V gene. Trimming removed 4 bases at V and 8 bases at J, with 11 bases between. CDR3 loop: CAISATEVGYTF. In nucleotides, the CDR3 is TGTGCCATCAGTGCGACAGAAGTAGGCTACACCTTC.

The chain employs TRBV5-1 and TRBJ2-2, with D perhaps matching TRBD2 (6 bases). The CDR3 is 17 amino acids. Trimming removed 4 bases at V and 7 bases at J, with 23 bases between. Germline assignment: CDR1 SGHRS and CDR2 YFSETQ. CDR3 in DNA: TGCGCCAGCAGCACCCGACTAGTACCTCGGGTAGGCGGGGAGCTGTTTTTT. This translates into CASSTRLVPRVGGELFF.

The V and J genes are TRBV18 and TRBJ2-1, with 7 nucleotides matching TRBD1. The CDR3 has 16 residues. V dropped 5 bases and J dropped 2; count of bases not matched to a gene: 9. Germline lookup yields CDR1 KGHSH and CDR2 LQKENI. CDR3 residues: CASSWTGLTTYNEQFF. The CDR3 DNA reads TGTGCCAGCTCATGGACAGGTCTAACAACCTACAATGAGCAGTTCTTC.

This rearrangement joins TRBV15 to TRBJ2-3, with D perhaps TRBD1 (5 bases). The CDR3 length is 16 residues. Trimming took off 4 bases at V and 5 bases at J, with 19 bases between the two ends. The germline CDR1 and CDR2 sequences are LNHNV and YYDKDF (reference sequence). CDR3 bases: TGTGCCACCAGCAAAAGTAGGGGCACAGGTCTAGATACGCAGTATTTT. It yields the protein CATSKSRGTGLDTQYF. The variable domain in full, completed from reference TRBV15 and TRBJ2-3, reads DAMVIQNPRYQVTQFGKPVTLSCSQTLNHNVMYWYQQKSSQAPKLLFHYYDKDFNNEADTPDNFQSRRPNTSFCFLDIRSPGLGDTAMYLCATSKSRGTGLDTQYFGPGTRLTVL.

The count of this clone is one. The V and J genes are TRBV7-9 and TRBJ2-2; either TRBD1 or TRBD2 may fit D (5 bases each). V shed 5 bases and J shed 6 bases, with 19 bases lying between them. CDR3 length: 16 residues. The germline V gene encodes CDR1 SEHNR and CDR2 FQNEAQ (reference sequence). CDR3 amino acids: CASSPGTLIPPGELFF. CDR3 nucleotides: TGTGCCAGCAGCCCGGGGACCTTGATCCCGCCCGGGGAGCTGTTTTTT.

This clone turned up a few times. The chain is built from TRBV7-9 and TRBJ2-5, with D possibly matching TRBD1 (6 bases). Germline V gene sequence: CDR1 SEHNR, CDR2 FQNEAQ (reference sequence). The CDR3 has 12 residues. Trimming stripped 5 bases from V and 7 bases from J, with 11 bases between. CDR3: CASSPPTGTQYF. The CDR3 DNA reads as TGTGCCAGCAGCCCCCCGACAGGGACCCAGTACTTC.

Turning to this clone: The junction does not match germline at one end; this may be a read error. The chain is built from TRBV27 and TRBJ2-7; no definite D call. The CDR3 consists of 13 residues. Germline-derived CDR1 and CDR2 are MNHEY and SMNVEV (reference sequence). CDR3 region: CASSVGPHYGQYF. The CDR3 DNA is TGTGCCAGCAGTGTGGGCCCCCACTACGGGCAGTACTTC.

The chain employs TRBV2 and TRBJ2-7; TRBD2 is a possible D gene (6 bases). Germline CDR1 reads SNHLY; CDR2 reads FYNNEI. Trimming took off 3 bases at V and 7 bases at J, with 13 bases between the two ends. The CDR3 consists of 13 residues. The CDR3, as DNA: TGTGCCAGCAGTGAGGTACTAGCCGGGGAGCAGTACTTC. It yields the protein CASSEVLAGEQYF.

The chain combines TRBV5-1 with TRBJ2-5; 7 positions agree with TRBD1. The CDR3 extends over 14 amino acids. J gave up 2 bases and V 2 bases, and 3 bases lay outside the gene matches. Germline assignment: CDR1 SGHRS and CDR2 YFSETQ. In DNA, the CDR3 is TGCGCCAGCAGCTTCCCAGGGGGTCAAGAGACCCAGTACTTC. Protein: CASSFPGGQETQYF.